This T cell receptor beta chain originates from a study of cytomegalovirus exposure and HLA in healthy donors (dated by TCRdb to 2015 to 2018). For context, the study as a whole: According to an earlier analysis of 550 to 700 of the donors, roughly 180 million T cells yielded approximately 120 million unique TCR beta sequences and about 300 Gb of sequence data. Four to six DR-DQ haplotypes were handled as single units for association and clustering, since linkage in the cohort was strong. HLA typing included class I and class II loci at four-digit resolution. Of the 300 to 450 genotyped donors, 65% to 90% were placed in the genetic ancestry cluster associated with self-reported Caucasian donors. In an earlier analysis of 587 of the donors, high-throughput TCR beta sequencing was used to judge whether each TCR beta V gene segment behaved as functional or pseudogenic. A separate validation cohort of roughly 120 different subjects was used in addition to the 666-subject first cohort. All discovery cohort repertoires had been generated using a single sequencing platform. Genome-wide SNP genotypes for about 65% of the roughly 670 donors were used in a later genetic analysis, which treated that subset as a discovery cohort. On average, roughly 250,000 unique TCR beta nucleotide sequences were sequenced per donor among 398 genotyped donors of the cohort, with around 19% of those sequences being non-productive. An early release that covered several hundred HLA-typed donors contained approximately 300 gigabases of sequencing data and around 80 million unique TCR sequences. Typing coverage varied by locus: roughly 629-630 donors for A, B, C, DRB1 and DQB1; around 560 for DQA1; more than 600 for DPA1; more than 450 for DPB1. To predict cytomegalovirus infection status, the study brought together high-throughput TCR immunosequencing, statistical association of individual TCRs with disease status, and machine learning. The study was designed to test whether signatures of past pathogen exposure could be identified by cataloging public T cell receptors. A later analysis re-examined previously published TCR beta repertoires from more than 650 donors and added high-resolution HLA genotyping to investigate patterns of TCR occurrence. The T cell repertoires of several hundred subjects were profiled by immunosequencing and related to cytomegalovirus serostatus. Rather than using new phenotypic data, the later analysis identified candidate immune exposures from TCR beta sequences and from how often those sequences occurred across donors. Alongside the repertoire data, information on donor age, sex, ethnicity and CMV serostatus was compiled.

Concerning this clone itself: The clone's antigen remains unknown. No quality values exist for individual bases; no much larger clone is one base distant.

The CDR1 and CDR2 encoded by the germline V gene are SGHRS and YFSETQ. V loses 6 bases of germline sequence and J loses 0 bases, and the interval between the two ends is 19 bases. The CDR3 starts with the cysteine, ends with the phenylalanine, and has 16 residues. This entry keeps only the CDR3 DNA: 48 bases, framed from base 1. The cohort was made up of around 720 healthy bone marrow donors. At the time of sampling, all cohort members were nominally healthy, though unrecorded immune exposures were likely present. The donor tested CMV seronegative and was one of the 352 seronegative cohort members. Every donor gave a peripheral blood sample, and the peripheral blood mononuclear cells from that sample were used for TCR beta sequencing. Genomic DNA was extracted from the blood cell samples with the Qiagen DNeasy Blood Extraction Kit. Library preparation employed the immunoSEQ multiplex PCR assay. The multiplex PCR relied on a mix of 60 forward primers for TCR Vbeta segments and 13 reverse primers for TCR Jbeta segments. The CDR3 region of rearranged TCR beta genes was amplified from genomic DNA with a multiplex PCR assay. The Illumina HiSeq System was used to sequence the amplified TCR beta libraries as 87-base-pair reads. In the authors' own workflow: A later analysis counted about 76 million unique TCR beta chains across the 550 to 800 repertoires, and 9 million to 14 million of these chains were shared by at least two donors. To remove PCR and sequencing errors, raw reads were error-corrected and collapsed into unique sequences using a nearest-neighbor algorithm that merged closely related sequences. Alignment of CDR3 sequences to IMGT reference sequences was used to assign V, D and J gene segments. Each retained sequence needed at least a six-nucleotide match to both a V gene segment and a J gene segment. A rearrangement counted as productive if the CDR3 had no stop codons and remained in frame with V and J, and every other rearrangement counted as non-productive. Following IMGT convention, CDR3 was defined as the stretch from the second conserved V-encoded cysteine to the conserved J-encoded phenylalanine. The earlier analysis of a few hundred of the donors excluded any sequence lacking an unambiguous match to a single V gene segment. In an earlier analysis of roughly 600 of the donors, a V segment was called functional when productive rearrangements were above 56.7%, and segregating when the standard deviation between donors exceeded 5%. A statistical classification framework was built for diagnosing cytomegalovirus status from the catalog of TCR beta chain sequences. V and J gene assignment, in a later analysis, came from comparing TCR nucleotide sequences with IMGT/GENE-DB human TR gene sequences. The TCRdist pipeline was used in a later analysis to assign CDR3 sequences and most-parsimonious VDJ recombination scenarios. In a later analysis, each TCR beta chain was defined by its CDR3 amino acid sequence together with its V-gene family, and reads without a unique V-gene family were excluded. To address suspected cross-contamination and a sequencing artifact, a later analysis removed under 600 highly shared, low-generation-probability nucleotide sequences. A later analysis calculated a clonal expansion index for each public chain from normalized within-repertoire ranks of inferred template counts. In a later analysis, generation probabilities were computed with a VDJ recombination model fitted to out-of-frame rearrangements, and the resulting probabilities were checked against IGoR. In a later analysis, hypergeometric tests were used to score TCR-TCR, TCR-HLA and TCR-CMV co-occurrence, with a repertoire-size bias correction applied to TCR pairs. To estimate false discovery rates, a later analysis permuted the HLA or CMV assignments 20 times. A later analysis grouped co-occurring TCRs with DBSCAN, adding TCRdist sequence similarity when clustering within HLA-allele-positive subsets. For co-occurrence clustering, repertoires with fewer than 30,000 or more than 120,000 public chains were excluded, along with roughly 5 repertoires with anomalous nucleotide sharing. The source is immuneACCESS, and TCRdb retained only in-frame sequences with V and J called. Part of the clones is not carried over; for the studies checked, unresolved V genes explain less than half of this, and the remainder is unexplained. That table supplies the V and J calls and clone size; D and trimming were determined from the DNA. In this sample the table shows roughly 120,000 clones, about 82% of which occur a single time. Clones ranked in the top ten supply 1.9% of the sample.

Overall study results and their limits: According to a later analysis, most CMV-associated TCR beta chains appeared to be HLA-restricted, and the HLA associations seemed to be driven largely by CMV exposure. A further reported finding was that TCR beta sequences accurately predicted the HLA-A and HLA-B alleles for most subjects in the first cohort. According to a later genetic analysis, donors in an Asian-associated ancestry cluster had fewer N-insertions in productive TCRs than the approximately 670-donor mean. Most TCR sequences were observed very rarely across donors, whereas some public TCRs were present in many individuals. An association between a missense DCLRE1C variant and V-gene and J-gene trimming of TCR beta chains was found in a later genetic analysis and replicated in an independent cohort. A cluster of highly shared sequence variants was judged likely to represent a technical artifact of the sequencing pipeline. Because the 87-base-pair reads could not distinguish some IMGT-functional V segments, including TRBV6-2 and TRBV6-3, those segments were excluded. The authors suggested that the approach could potentially be extended to other disease states and immunological phenotypes. In a later analysis, several top co-occurrence clusters were reported to appear linked to parvovirus B19, influenza, CMV and Epstein-Barr virus. A few of the identified cytomegalovirus-associated TCR beta chains were confirmed in vitro to be specific for cytomegalovirus antigens. Broadly in line with IMGT annotations, most TCR beta V segments showed up in productive rearrangements about 87% or about 30% of the time in an earlier analysis of around 600 of the donors. The study gave a list of over 150 TCR beta chains associated with cytomegalovirus. Strong co-occurrence of HLA alleles, especially DR and DQ, made assigning TCR associations to individual alleles difficult. A later analysis found that HLA-associated TCR beta chains were more clonally expanded and had lower generation probabilities than equally common non-associated chains. The only immune exposure information available for the cohort was CMV serostatus. Because some donors lacked HLA typing at each locus, the association tests relied only on the typed subset. Specific HLA alleles were associated with 15,000 to 20,000 TCR beta sequences at a false discovery rate of 0.05 in a later analysis. Correlated functional status among segregating V segments might be attributable to linkage disequilibrium, but an unknown experimental factor could not be ruled out. Roughly uniform sequencing depth across donors was assumed in presence/absence analyses, although this assumption may not hold. The classifier was reported to diagnose cytomegalovirus status with high specificity and sensitivity in both the original and validation cohorts. A later analysis found that TCR association rates varied across HLA loci, with DRB1 alleles showing the most associated TCRs and HLA-C alleles the fewest. About 17 rarely observed V segments, including chromosome 9 orphons, were excluded from the earlier analysis of approximately 600 of the donors because counts were too low. The cohort was sequenced for TCR beta chains only, and without alpha or paired-chain data the features that could be detected were limited.

This clonotype originated in a man over 45 in good health and CMV-seronegative. The sequencing input was PBMCs. The chain uses TRBV5-1 and TRBJ2-7; the D segment could be TRBD2, given 5 matching bases. CDR3 region: CASTKDSNSLSYEQYF. In nucleotide form, the sequence is TGCGCCAGCACCAAGGACTCCAACTCCCTCTCCTACGAGCAGTACTTC.